These T cell receptor beta chains were read from a single sample in a study of graft-versus-host responses after intestinal transplantation. Libraries were prepared by immunoSEQ multiplex PCR; TCRdb keeps only in-frame clonotypes and omits some of them. The top ten hold about 0.5% of the sample, which has 75,000 to 100,000 clones, approximately 92% seen once. Their recognized antigens are unknown. This specimen was unstimulated CD8+ T cells sorted from spleen or lymph node cells, taken before intestinal transplant. The receptors shown here come from a human donor who received an intestinal transplant. The CDR3 runs from the conserved cysteine through the conserved F or W. The order of the fields is CDR3 DNA, CDR3 protein, D gene, V gene, J gene, clone size. A D gene is named only where the DNA matches it firmly. A clone size is listed for some rows: how often the clone was seen (once, few, many), or a class if it is expanded.

TGTGCCAGCATACTAGCCCGCACAGATACGCAGTATTTT	CASILARTDTQYF	NA	TRBV6-4	TRBJ2-3	NA
TGTGCCAGCAGGCCCCCAGGGGTAGGAAATGAGCAGTTCTTC	CASRPPGVGNEQFF	NA	TRBV6-5	TRBJ2-1	NA
TGTGCCAGCAACCAACGGCCGGGGATTAACTATGGCTACACCTTC	CASNQRPGINYGYTF	NA	TRBV7-8	TRBJ1-2	NA
TGTGCCAGCAGCTTAAGCCCGACAGGGGAAATTGAAGCTTTCTTT	CASSLSPTGEIEAFF	TRBD1	TRBV7-9	TRBJ1-1	NA
TGTGCCAGCGCCCTATACAATGAGCAGTTCTTC	CASALYNEQFF	NA	TRBV28	TRBJ2-1	NA
TGTGCCAGCAGCCTATCGGACAGAAGCACAGATACGCAGTATTTT	CASSLSDRSTDTQYF	NA	TRBV5-6	TRBJ2-3	NA
TGCGCCAGCAGCCAAGTATTTGTCGAGGGATTGAGCACTGAAGCTTTCTTT	CASSQVFVEGLSTEAFF	NA	TRBV4-3	TRBJ1-1	NA
TGTGCCAGCAGCACCTGGGTGGGGGGTGAAAAACTGTTTTTT	CASSTWVGGEKLFF	NA	TRBV27	TRBJ1-4	NA
TGCGCCAGCAGCCCGGTTTCGGGATTCACAGATACGCAGTATTTT	CASSPVSGFTDTQYF	NA	TRBV4-1	TRBJ2-3	NA
TGTGCCAGCAGCCAAGCGCCCACAGGGGTATACACCATATATTTT	CASSQAPTGVYTIYF	TRBD1	TRBV4-2	TRBJ1-3	NA
TGCGCCAGCAGCCAAGATGGGGGGGCCCAAGAGACCCAGTACTTC	CASSQDGGAQETQYF	NA	TRBV4-1	TRBJ2-5	NA
TGTGCCAGCAGTGCAGGGCCCAGCACAGATACGCAGTATTTT	CASSAGPSTDTQYF	NA	TRBV2	TRBJ2-3	NA
TGTGCCAGCAGCGTAGTCGGGCTAGCGGACGCGGAAGAGACCCAGTACTTC	CASSVVGLADAEETQYF	TRBD2	TRBV9	TRBJ2-5	NA
TGTGCCAGCAGTGAGGCGGCGTCTCTCTACAATGAGCAGTTCTTC	CASSEAASLYNEQFF	NA	TRBV25-1	TRBJ2-1	NA
TGTGCCAGCAGCTCCTCTAGATATAGCACAGATACGCAGTATTTT	CASSSSRYSTDTQYF	NA	TRBV7-9	TRBJ2-3	NA
TGTGCCAGCATTGGTCAGGGGTACAATGAGCAGTTCTTC	CASIGQGYNEQFF	NA	TRBV2	TRBJ2-1	few
TGTGCCAGCAGCTTAGATAGGGGCACTGAAGCTTTCTTT	CASSLDRGTEAFF	NA	TRBV7-2	TRBJ1-1	NA
TGTGCCAGCAGGACAGGGGCCGAGCTAGGAACGTACTTC	CASRTGAELGTYF	TRBD1	TRBV27	TRBJ2-7	NA
TGTGCCAGCAGCGCGACAGGAATAGAGCAGTACGAGCAGTACTTC	CASSATGIEQYEQYF	NA	TRBV13	TRBJ2-7	once
TGTGCCAGCAGCTTATACGGGGGGCAAGAGACCCAGTACTTC	CASSLYGGQETQYF	TRBD2	TRBV11-2	TRBJ2-5	NA
TGCGCCAGCAGCCAAGATATTCTAGCGGGTCTAGCAGATACGCAGTATTTT	CASSQDILAGLADTQYF	TRBD2	TRBV4-3	TRBJ2-3	NA
TGTGCCAGCAGCCTAGGGACTAGCGGGAGTCAGTTCTTC	CASSLGTSGSQFF	TRBD2	TRBV9	TRBJ2-1	NA
TGTGCCAGTAGTATTTTCTGGGGCAGCACCTACGAGCAGTACTTC	CASSIFWGSTYEQYF	NA	TRBV19	TRBJ2-7	NA
TGTGCCTGGACCCCGGGACTCGGGCCGCAGTATTTT	CAWTPGLGPQYF	NA	TRBV30	TRBJ2-3	NA
TGTGCCAGCAGCCCCCGGGTGGACTACGAGCAGTACTTC	CASSPRVDYEQYF	NA	TRBV11-3	TRBJ2-7	NA
TGTGCCAGCAGTCCCGGGACTAGCGGCACAGATACGCAGTATTTT	CASSPGTSGTDTQYF	TRBD2	TRBV27	TRBJ2-3	NA
TGTGCCAGCAGCCAGGGACAGCAAGGAAACACCATATATTTT	CASSQGQQGNTIYF	TRBD1	TRBV9	TRBJ1-3	NA
TGCGCCAGCAGCTTGGTACCTAGCGGGAGGGCCAGCTACGAGCAGTACTTC	CASSLVPSGRASYEQYF	TRBD2	TRBV5-1	TRBJ2-7	NA
TGCGCCAGCAGTAGTCTCACAGATACGCAGTATTTT	CASSSLTDTQYF	NA	TRBV4-1	TRBJ2-3	NA